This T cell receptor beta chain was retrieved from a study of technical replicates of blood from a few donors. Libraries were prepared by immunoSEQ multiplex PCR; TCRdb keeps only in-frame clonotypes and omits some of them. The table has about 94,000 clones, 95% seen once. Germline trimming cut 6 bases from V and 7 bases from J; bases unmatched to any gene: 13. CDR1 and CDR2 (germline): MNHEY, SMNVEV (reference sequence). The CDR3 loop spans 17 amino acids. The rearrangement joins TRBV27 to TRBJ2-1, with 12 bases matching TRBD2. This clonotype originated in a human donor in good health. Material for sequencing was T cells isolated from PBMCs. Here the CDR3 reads CASRSSGRALRRNEQFF. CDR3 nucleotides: TGTGCCAGCAGGTCTAGCGGGAGGGCCCTCAGACGGAATGAGCAGTTCTTC.